The 20 T cell receptor beta chains listed next were all sequenced from one sample in a study of OX40 agonist ivuxolimab in advanced cancers. Data came from immunoSEQ multiplex PCR; TCRdb stores just in-frame clones and leaves some out. The sample shows tens of thousands of clones, around nine tenths of them seen only once. Sequenced here: CD4+ or CD8+ T cells sorted from blood, sampled in a trial of the OX40 agonist ivuxolimab. These receptors originate from an adult with an advanced solid tumor such as melanoma, head and neck, liver or kidney cancer.

A few counts support this clone. V and J are TRBV14 and TRBJ1-1, with D unresolved. CDR1 is SGHDN, CDR2 FVKESK, per germline. This CDR3 has 13 residues. V lost 3 bases to trimming and J lost 5 bases, with 10 bases between them. The CDR3 bases are TGTGCCAGCAGCCACCGGAGGAGTACTGAAGCTTTCTTT. It translates to CASSHRRSTEAFF. Full variable domain (outside the CDR3, taken from reference TRBV14 and TRBJ1-1): EAGVTQFPSHSVIEKGQTVTLRCDPISGHDNLYWYRRVMGKEIKFLLHFVKESKQDESGMPNNRFLAERTGGTYSTLKVQPAELEDSGVYFCASSHRRSTEAFFGQGTRLTVV.

With regard to this clone: The germline gene is not matched at one end of the junction; a read error may be the cause. V gene TRBV7-7 combines with J gene TRBJ2-2, with TRBD2 matching 14 bases. The CDR3 runs 17 residues. Germline V lookup: CDR1 SSHAT, CDR2 FNYEAQ (reference sequence). CDR3 in amino acids: CASSPSGTSGGIGELFF. In DNA form, the CDR3 reads TGTGCTAGCAGCCCGTCTGGGACTAGCGGGGGAATTGGGGAGCTGTTTTTT. The variable domain in full, completed from reference TRBV7-7 and TRBJ2-2, reads GAGVSQSPRYKVTKRGQDVTLRCDPISSHATLYWYQQALGQGPEFLTYFNYEAQPDKSGLPSDRFSAERPEGSISTLTIQRTEQRDSAMYRCASSPSGTSGGIGELFFGEGSRLTVL.

V usage is TRBV28 and J usage is TRBJ2-1; weak D call: TRBD2 (6 bases). The V gene's germline CDR1 is MDHEN and CDR2 SYDVKM. CDR3 length: 16 residues. V lost 5 bases and J lost 0, with 14 bases in between. CDR3: CASSGSRGSSYNEQFF. CDR3 nucleotide sequence: TGTGCCAGCAGTGGCAGCCGGGGGAGCTCCTACAATGAGCAGTTCTTC.

The chain uses TRBV18 and TRBJ2-7, with 7 nucleotides matching TRBD1. CDR1 is KGHSH, CDR2 LQKENI, per germline. Unmatched junction bases numbered 9, after V lost 6 bases and J lost 1 base. This CDR3 comprises 15 residues. The CDR3, as DNA: TGTGCCAGCTCCCCCAACAGGGGACCTTCCTACGAGCAGTACTTC. Residues: CASSPNRGPSYEQYF.

The genes are TRBV28 and TRBJ2-3; D perhaps matches TRBD2 (5 bases). Germline lookup yields CDR1 MDHEN and CDR2 SYDVKM. Trimming removed 2 bases at V and 3 bases at J, with 18 bases between. CDR3 size: 17 residues. The CDR3 reads CASSLMVGLIGTDTQYF. The CDR3 coding sequence is TGTGCCAGCAGTTTAATGGTCGGACTTATCGGTACAGATACGCAGTATTTT.

CDR3 protein: CASSLQGEDGYTF. The CDR3 DNA reads as TGTGCCAGCAGTTTACAGGGGGAAGATGGCTACACCTTC. This chain joins TRBV28 and TRBJ1-2, with TRBD1 identical over 7 bases. V shed 2 bases, J shed 6 bases, and the junction held 3 bases outside the gene matches. Germline CDR1 and CDR2: MDHEN and SYDVKM. The CDR3 extends over 13 amino acids.

The V gene is TRBV7-2, the J gene TRBJ2-7; 12 bases are a match to TRBD2. The CDR3 is 18 amino acids. J lost 2 bases, V lost 1 base, and 9 bases had no gene match. Germline values: CDR1 SGHTA, CDR2 FQGNSA. The CDR3 DNA is TGTGCCAGCAGCTTAGAATCATCTACTAGCGGGAGGCCCTACGAGCAGTACTTC. Translated: CASSLESSTSGRPYEQYF.

V and J are TRBV2 and TRBJ2-7, with D perhaps being TRBD1 or TRBD2 (5 bases each). V lost 6 bases and J 0 bases, leaving 9 bases between the germline ends. The CDR3 extends over 13 amino acids. Germline V gene data show CDR1 as SNHLY and CDR2 as FYNNEI. The CDR3 sequence: CASRRDLSYEQYF. CDR3 sequence (DNA): TGTGCCAGCAGGAGGGACCTCTCCTACGAGCAGTACTTC.

The rearrangement uses TRBV19 and TRBJ2-7; 7 bases line up with TRBD2. Germline trimming cut 6 bases from V and 6 bases from J; bases unmatched to any gene: 14. The CDR3 spans 15 residues. Germline CDR1 reads LNHDA; CDR2 reads SQIVND (reference sequence). The CDR3, as DNA: TGTGCCAGTAGCACCCGACGGGGGGATCGAAGCGAGCAGTACTTC. This codes for CASSTRRGDRSEQYF.

The chain joins TRBV28 to TRBJ2-7, with TRBD2 matching 9 bases. In germline, CDR1 is MDHEN, CDR2 SYDVKM. V shed 7 bases and J 7 bases; nucleotides not matched to a gene: 8. This CDR3 spans 13 amino acids. CDR3 DNA sequence: TGTGCCAGCACCGAAAGCGGGGGGCGAGAGCAGTACTTC. It encodes CASTESGGREQYF.

The sample holds a few counts of this clone. This chain uses TRBV19 with TRBJ1-2, with D perhaps TRBD1 (5 bases). This CDR3 region has 14 residues. CDR1 and CDR2 (germline): LNHDA, SQIVND (reference sequence). V shed 4 bases and J shed 6 bases, with 15 bases lying between them. Here the CDR3 reads CASSRDMATDGYTF. Here the CDR3 DNA reads TGTGCCAGTAGTAGAGACATGGCGACAGATGGCTACACCTTC.

The chain recombines TRBV7-9 with TRBJ2-2, with 7 bases that match TRBD1. CDR1 and CDR2 from the germline V gene are SEHNR and FQNEAQ (reference sequence). This CDR3 spans 17 amino acids. Germline trimming cut 2 bases from V and 5 bases from J; bases unmatched to any gene: 11. The CDR3 nucleotides are TGTGCCAGCAGCTTAAAGTATGGTCAGGGGGTAACCGGGGAGCTGTTTTTT. Protein product: CASSLKYGQGVTGELFF. Using reference TRBV7-9 and TRBJ2-2 for the parts outside the CDR3, the full variable domain is DTGVSQNPRHKITKRGQNVTFRCDPISEHNRLYWYRQTLGQGPEFLTYFQNEAQLEKSRLLSDRFSAERPKGSFSTLEIQRTEQGDSAMYLCASSLKYGQGVTGELFFGEGSRLTVL.

The J gene is TRBJ2-2, the V gene TRBV7-2, with D perhaps TRBD1 (6 bases). This CDR3 has 15 amino acids. The germline V gene has CDR1 SGHTA and CDR2 FQGNSA. The V end lost 4 bases, the J end lost 1 base, and 10 bases lay between the germline ends. DNA of the CDR3: TGTGCCAGCAGCTCCCGCAGGGGGAACACCGGGGAGCTGTTTTTT. It is translated as CASSSRRGNTGELFF.

This rearrangement joins TRBV18 to TRBJ2-2; a weak D match, TRBD1 (6 bases). The V and J ends lost 6 bases and 1 base respectively, with 12 bases between them. The germline gives CDR1 KGHSH, CDR2 LQKENI. The CDR3 sequence is 15 residues long. The CDR3 spells CASSLGQLNTGELFF. Written as DNA, the CDR3 is TGTGCCAGCTCGCTGGGACAATTGAACACCGGGGAGCTGTTTTTT.

V gene TRBV28 combines with J gene TRBJ2-3; D is ambiguous. CDR1 and CDR2 from the germline V gene are MDHEN and SYDVKM. The CDR3 has 16 amino acids. Trimming took 6 bases from V and 5 from J, leaving 21 bases between them. CDR3 sequence reads: CASRPSTEANRDTQYF. CDR3 sequence (DNA): TGTGCCAGCAGGCCTTCTACAGAAGCAAACCGAGATACGCAGTATTTT.

The chain uses TRBV19 and TRBJ2-6; D remains unclear. There are 13 residues in the CDR3. Between the trimmed V and J ends, which lost 7 bases and 4 bases, there was a span of 8 bases. Germline CDR1 and CDR2: LNHDA and SQIVND (reference sequence). The CDR3 protein is CASTTFGANVLTF. In DNA, the CDR3 is TGTGCCAGTACCACCTTCGGGGCCAACGTCCTGACTTTC. Drawing the rest from reference TRBV19 and TRBJ2-6, the complete variable domain is DGGITQSPKYLFRKEGQNVTLSCEQNLNHDAMYWYRQDPGQGLRLIYYSQIVNDFQKGDIAEGYSVSREKKESFPLTVTSAQKNPTAFYLCASTTFGANVLTFGAGSRLTVL.

The gene calls are TRBV30 and TRBJ2-3, with TRBD1 as a possible D gene (6 bases). V lost 3 bases and J 3 bases, leaving 10 bases between the germline ends. The CDR3 sequence is 13 residues long. Germline lookup yields CDR1 GTSNPN and CDR2 SVGIG (reference sequence). CDR3 protein: CAWRQGATDTQYF. In DNA, the CDR3 is TGTGCCTGGAGACAGGGAGCGACAGATACGCAGTATTTT.

The J gene is TRBJ1-5, the V gene TRBV6-5, with D unresolved. From germline, CDR1 is MNHEY and CDR2 SVGAGI. The CDR3 is 14 residues long. V was cut by 5 bases and J by 2 bases, with 10 bases left in between. The CDR3 sequence is CASSTRGGNQPQHF. The CDR3 DNA reads TGTGCCAGCAGTACACGTGGAGGCAATCAGCCCCAGCATTTT.

The chain is built from TRBV9 and TRBJ1-2, with D possibly matching TRBD1 (6 bases). V dropped 4 bases and J dropped 8 bases, with 15 bases sitting between them. The CDR3 spans 13 residues. Germline values: CDR1 SGDLS, CDR2 YYNGEE. This chain's CDR3 is CASSWGQAGGYTF. DNA of the CDR3: TGTGCCAGCAGCTGGGGACAAGCGGGGGGCTACACCTTC. Variable domain in full (rest from reference TRBV9 and TRBJ1-2): DSGVTQTPKHLITATGQRVTLRCSPRSGDLSVYWYQQSLDQGLQFLIQYYNGEERAKGNILERFSAQQFPDLHSELNLSSLELGDSALYFCASSWGQAGGYTFGSGTRLTVV.

This clone has only a few counts. V gene TRBV5-1 combines with J gene TRBJ1-2, with a tentative D call TRBD1 (6 bases). The CDR3 runs 13 residues. Trimming pared 3 bases from V and 8 bases from J, leaving 14 bases between. Germline V gene sequence: CDR1 SGHRS, CDR2 YFSETQ. This chain's CDR3 is CASSWNREGGYTF. The CDR3 coding sequence is TGCGCCAGCAGCTGGAACAGGGAAGGCGGCTACACCTTC.